This TCR beta chain was obtained from a study of PD-1 blockade in classical Hodgkin lymphoma. The protocol was immunoSEQ multiplex PCR, while the TCRdb copy is restricted to in-frame clones and leaves out a portion. The sample consists of fewer than 15,000 clones, roughly 76% of them appearing once. Study conclusions and caveats: Patients newly diagnosed and complete responders had comparable baseline diversity. Reported baseline diversity: healthy donors highest, relapsed/refractory patients lowest. Researchers reported that CD4+ TCR diversity, though not CD8+, rose significantly by C4D1.

Concerning this clone itself: No antigen is known for it.

Exposure to brentuximab vedotin varied, and each patient had relapsed following autologous stem cell transplantation. Best responses fell into complete response, partial response or progressive disease. V was trimmed by 3 bases and J by 7 bases, leaving 18 bases between them. Germline V gene sequence: CDR1 MNHNS, CDR2 SASEGT. This CDR3 spans 16 amino acids. This TCR was sampled from a human donor with classical Hodgkin lymphoma. Sequences were derived from peripheral blood mononuclear cells (PBMCs), sampled at baseline. This chain links TRBV6-1 with TRBJ1-4; D remains unclear. DNA of the CDR3: TGTGCCAGCAGTGACAGGACGCCCCTTGGAATTGAAAAACTGTTTTTT. Translating it yields CASSDRTPLGIEKLFF.